One and the same sample provided the 18 T cell receptor beta chains below, sequenced in a study of cytomegalovirus exposure and HLA in healthy donors. The PCR ran on 60 Vbeta and 13 Jbeta primers. Repertoires were generated with immunoSEQ multiplex PCR, while TCRdb's copy carries only in-frame clones and drops some. The data contain about 160,000 clones, less than 90% of them singletons. Sequenced sample: PBMCs. Receptor source: a man younger than 35 in good health and CMV-seronegative.

This chain connects TRBV6-4 to TRBJ2-3; 7 nucleotides match TRBD2. V dropped 7 bases and J dropped 5; count of bases not matched to a gene: 9. There are 14 residues in the CDR3. Germline lookup yields CDR1 MRHNA and CDR2 SNTAGT. The DNA of the CDR3 is TGTGCCAGCATCCACCAGCGGGGAGGAGATACGCAGTATTTT. Residues: CASIHQRGGDTQYF.

J is TRBJ2-3 and V is TRBV6-1; TRBD1 matches 7 bases. The germline V gene encodes CDR1 MNHNS and CDR2 SASEGT. The CDR3 is 14 residues long. V shed 8 bases and J 6 bases; nucleotides not matched to a gene: 11. CDR3 nucleotide sequence: TGTGCCAGCGTGACGGGCAGGGGGAGTGATACGCAGTATTTT. Translating gives CASVTGRGSDTQYF.

A few counts support this clone. This likely reflects a read error, since a far larger clone is one base away. J is TRBJ2-7 and V is TRBV25-1; D is unresolved. There are 15 residues in the CDR3. Germline CDR1 reads MGHDK; CDR2 reads SYGVNS. Trimming took 8 bases from V and 7 from J, leaving 24 bases between them. CDR3 coding DNA: TGTGCCAGCTCCGGAGAGCGCTTCTCCTACAATGAGCAGTACTTC. Translating gives CASSGERFSYNEQYF.

This clone was detected only a few times. Other DNA sequences of this sample code for an identical CDR3. J is TRBJ2-7 and V is TRBV4-3; 10 positions agree with TRBD1. Germline values: CDR1 LGHNA, CDR2 YSLEER. V was clipped by 3 bases and J by 2 bases; unmatched bases: 7. This CDR3 spans 16 amino acids. The CDR3 sequence is CASSHSGTGETYEQYF. In DNA, the CDR3 is TGCGCCAGCAGCCACTCCGGGACAGGGGAAACCTACGAGCAGTACTTC.

Only one count was recorded for this clone. The chain recombines TRBV7-9 with TRBJ2-1, with TRBD2 identical over 9 bases. Germline V CDR1 and CDR2: SEHNR, FQNEAQ (reference sequence). Unmatched junction bases numbered 4, after V lost 1 base and J lost 6 bases. The CDR3 runs to 15 residues. CDR3 nucleotides: TGTGCCAGCAGCTTAGACGCGGGGGGGCTCAATGAGCAGTTCTTC. This sequence encodes CASSLDAGGLNEQFF.

This sequence joins TRBV5-6 and TRBJ2-7; 8 nucleotides match TRBD2. V shed 4 bases and J 6 bases; nucleotides not matched to a gene: 12. CDR3 size: 15 residues. Looked up from germline, CDR1 is SGHDT and CDR2 is YYEEEE. As DNA, the CDR3 is TGTGCCAGCAGCCCGGGGACTAGTCCCTGGGGCGAGCAGTACTTC. It encodes CASSPGTSPWGEQYF.

The rearrangement links TRBV7-2 to TRBJ2-7; the D is unclear. This CDR3 has 14 residues. Germline values: CDR1 SGHTA, CDR2 FQGNSA. With 0 bases removed from V and 5 bases from J, the gap between germline ends came to 11 bases. The CDR3, as DNA: TGTGCCAGCAGCTTAGCCCCCCCTGGCCACGAGCAGTACTTC. Protein product: CASSLAPPGHEQYF. Together with reference TRBV7-2 and TRBJ2-7, the CDR3 gives the full variable domain: GAGVSQSPSNKVTEKGKDVELRCDPISGHTALYWYRQSLGQGLEFLIYFQGNSAPDKSGLPSDRFSAERTGGSVSTLTIQRTQQEDSAVYLCASSLAPPGHEQYFGPGTRLTVT.

CDR3 sequence: CASSSPLERGSYEQYF. The CDR3 DNA is TGCGCCAGCAGCTCCCCCCTCGAGCGGGGGTCCTACGAGCAGTACTTC. V is TRBV5-1 and J is TRBJ2-7; 8 bases map to TRBD2. The CDR3 spans 16 residues. Losses at the gene ends were 3 bases for V and 1 base for J; bases not matched to a gene: 9. The germline gives CDR1 SGHRS, CDR2 YFSETQ.

The chain couples TRBV27 to TRBJ1-2; TRBD1 might be the D (5 bases). Germline V gene sequence: CDR1 MNHEY, CDR2 SMNVEV (reference sequence). The CDR3 sequence is 15 residues long. The V end lost 5 bases, the J end lost 10 bases, and 23 bases lay between the germline ends. In DNA, the CDR3 is TGTGCCAGCAGTCCCCGTAAGGGGTCCCGTCCCCCCTACACCTTC. This gives the protein CASSPRKGSRPPYTF.

The chain employs TRBV28 and TRBJ1-5; 8 nucleotides line up with TRBD1. The V gene's germline CDR1 is MDHEN and CDR2 SYDVKM. CDR3 length equals 17 residues. Germline trimming cut 6 bases from V and 0 bases from J; bases unmatched to any gene: 10. CDR3 sequence reads: CASRNGQGSFSNQPQHF. CDR3 coding DNA: TGTGCCAGCAGGAATGGACAGGGAAGTTTTAGCAATCAGCCCCAGCATTTT. The whole variable domain, remainder taken from reference TRBV28 and TRBJ1-5, is DVKVTQSSRYLVKRTGEKVFLECVQDMDHENMFWYRQDPGLGLRLIYFSYDVKMKEKGDIPEGYSVSREKKERFSLILESASTNQTSMYLCASRNGQGSFSNQPQHFGDGTRLSIL.

The DNA for the CDR3 is TGTGCCAGCAGTTACGGACAGCTGAAGGTCACTGAAGCTTTCTTT. Its translation is CASSYGQLKVTEAFF. The gene calls are TRBV6-5 and TRBJ1-1; a weak D match, TRBD1 (6 bases). Trimming stripped 2 bases from V and 4 bases from J, with 14 bases between. Germline lookup yields CDR1 MNHEY and CDR2 SVGAGI. The CDR3 contains 15 residues.

The gene calls are TRBV6-5 and TRBJ1-2; no firm D call. CDR1 is MNHEY, CDR2 SVGAGI, per germline. The germline V and J ends were trimmed by 6 bases and 2 bases, with 13 bases remaining between them. This CDR3 region has 14 residues. CDR3 bases: TGTGCCAGCAGCCCCCAAGAACAGAACTATGGCTACACCTTC. Translation: CASSPQEQNYGYTF.

The V call is TRBV18, the J call TRBJ1-5, with TRBD1 matching 8 bases. Germline assignment: CDR1 KGHSH and CDR2 LQKENI. V lost 3 bases and J lost 1; bases outside the gene matches: 8. This CDR3 has 17 amino acids. Written as DNA, the CDR3 is TGTGCCAGCTCACCTTCGCGGACAGGGTTAAGCAATCAGCCCCAGCATTTT. This encodes CASSPSRTGLSNQPQHF. The full variable domain, its missing parts supplied by reference TRBV18 and TRBJ1-5, is NAGVMQNPRHLVRRRGQEARLRCSPMKGHSHVYWYRQLPEEGLKFMVYLQKENIIDESGMPKERFSAEFPKEGPSILRIQQVVRGDSAAYFCASSPSRTGLSNQPQHFGDGTRLSIL.

V gene TRBV28 combines with J gene TRBJ1-2, with TRBD1 matching 8 bases. The V gene's germline CDR1 is MDHEN and CDR2 SYDVKM. The CDR3 runs to 15 residues. V lost 7 bases to trimming and J lost 4 bases; unmatched junction nucleotides: 11. CDR3 amino acids: CASTHRGQDIYGYTF. The CDR3 coding sequence is TGTGCCAGCACCCACCGGGGACAGGACATCTATGGCTACACCTTC.

The chain employs TRBV28 and TRBJ2-7; 7 bases line up with TRBD1. Germline loops: CDR1 MDHEN, CDR2 SYDVKM. Trimming at V came to 0 bases and at J to 2 bases, leaving 10 bases not matched to a gene. This CDR3 region has 17 residues. The CDR3 spells CASSLWGTAANTYEQYF. The CDR3 DNA reads as TGTGCCAGCAGTTTATGGGGGACAGCAGCGAATACCTACGAGCAGTACTTC.

The rearrangement joins TRBV5-1 to TRBJ1-3; D unclear. The V and J ends lost 0 bases and 6 bases respectively, with 25 bases between them. This CDR3 is 19 amino acids long. Looked up from germline, CDR1 is SGHRS and CDR2 is YFSETQ. DNA of the CDR3: TGCGCCAGCAGCTTGGCCAGCGGGAGACATGGGTCCCAAGAAAACACCATATATTTT. It specifies CASSLASGRHGSQENTIYF.

The chain employs TRBV10-3 and TRBJ2-1; weak D call: TRBD2 (6 bases). The CDR3 contains 12 residues. From germline, CDR1 is ENHRY and CDR2 SYGVKD. The V end lost 7 bases, the J end lost 5 bases, and 9 bases lay between the germline ends. CDR3 sequence: CAITSAHNEQFF. In DNA, the CDR3 is TGTGCCATCACTAGCGCCCACAATGAGCAGTTCTTC.

The chain recombines TRBV6-5 with TRBJ1-2; D is perhaps TRBD1 (6 bases). The CDR3 extends over 14 amino acids. V was shortened by 0 bases and J by 7 bases, with 12 bases between the two germline ends. The germline V gene has CDR1 MNHEY and CDR2 SVGAGI. The CDR3: CASSYSSTGPGYTF. CDR3 DNA: TGTGCCAGCAGTTACTCCAGCACAGGGCCTGGCTACACCTTC.